This entry features one T cell receptor beta chain sequence. Germline CDR1 MNHEY, CDR2 SVGAGI. This CDR3 region has 12 residues. The germline V and J ends were trimmed by 8 bases and 5 bases, with 12 bases remaining between them. Per the authors' pipeline: Amplification from reference gene primers served as the basis for estimated nucleated cell counts. Repertoires were generated with immunoSEQ multiplex PCR, while TCRdb's copy carries only in-frame clones and drops some. V and J calls and clone size come straight from that table; D and trimming were deduced from the DNA. Of a few hundred thousand clones listed, 80% to 85% are singletons. The record originates from a study of blood T cell repertoires in COVID-19. Study-level background: There were acute and convalescent COVID-19 samples, and they came from the United States, Italy and Spain. Sources were T cells, B-cell-depleted T cells, or PBMCs; the material itself was cDNA or gDNA.

Enrolled during active infection, Seattle patients were then followed longitudinally. V and J are TRBV6-5 and TRBJ1-1; D gene unclear. This TCR was recovered from a woman aged 70-85 years with COVID-19, enrolled during active disease. Sequenced: peripheral blood. The CDR3, as DNA: TGTGCCAGCGGGCAGAGTTGGACTGAAGCTTTCTTT. It translates to CASGQSWTEAFF.